These T cell receptor beta chains were read from a single sample in a study of vaccination effects on CD4 cells after COVID-19. No antigen has been identified for these receptors. Only in-frame clones appear in the TCRdb table, and some are missing; sequencing was by immunoSEQ multiplex PCR. There are under 60,000 clones in the sample; around 76% occur only once, and around 5.5% lies in the top ten. The sample here was CD4+ T cells from PBMCs cultured with HIV peptides, taken before COVID-19 vaccination. These receptors all come from a human donor who had a prior SARS-CoV-2 infection. The CDR3 runs from the conserved cysteine through the conserved F or W. The D gene is left open where the match is weak. Only part of the rows carry a size: once, few, many, or a class if the clone is expanded.

j_gene | abundance | v_gene | len | d_gene | CDR3aa | CDR3nt
TRBJ2-3 | NA | TRBV11-1 | 11 | NA | CASSLGDTQYF | TGTGCCAGCAGCTTAGGAGATACGCAGTATTTT
TRBJ2-7 | NA | TRBV19 | 16 | NA | CASSTNEAGYSYEQYF | TGTGCCAGTAGTACCAACGAGGCGGGCTACTCGTACGAGCAGTACTTC
TRBJ1-1 | few | TRBV3-1/TRBV3-2 | 14 | NA | CASSQVVRGTEAFF | TGTGCCAGCAGCCAAGTAGTCCGGGGCACTGAAGCTTTCTTT
TRBJ2-7 | NA | TRBV5-6 | 14 | TRBD2 | CASSLGLAVYEQYF | TGTGCCAGCAGTCTGGGACTAGCGGTCTACGAGCAGTACTTC
TRBJ2-1 | NA | TRBV7-3 | 18 | TRBD2 | CASSLTSPRLAGFNEQFF | TGTGCCAGCAGCTTAACTAGTCCCCGACTAGCGGGGTTCAATGAGCAGTTCTTC
TRBJ1-2 | NA | TRBV6-5 | 13 | TRBD1 | CASRGQASYGYTF | TGTGCCAGCAGGGGACAGGCCTCTTATGGCTACACCTTC
TRBJ2-7 | NA | TRBV29-1 | 12 | NA | CSVGFGNYEQYF | TGCAGCGTTGGATTCGGGAACTACGAGCAGTACTTC
TRBJ1-6 | NA | TRBV5-1 | 17 | TRBD1 | CASSLEVPGQGNSPLHF | TGCGCCAGCAGCTTGGAAGTACCGGGACAGGGAAATTCACCCCTCCACTTT
TRBJ2-3 | few | TRBV2 | 11 | NA | CASSDRDTQYF | TGTGCCAGCTCCGATCGGGATACGCAGTATTTT
TRBJ1-5 | NA | TRBV15 | 17 | NA | CATSRDKGGRDNQPQHF | TGTGCCACCAGCAGAGATAAGGGGGGCAGAGACAATCAGCCCCAGCATTTT
TRBJ1-2 | NA | TRBV2 | 15 | TRBD1 | CASRRTGGAGPGYTF | TGTGCCAGCCGACGCACAGGGGGCGCGGGGCCCGGCTACACCTTC
TRBJ1-2 | few | TRBV5-1 | 14 | NA | CASSTGQINYGYTF | TGCGCCAGCAGCACCGGACAGATTAACTATGGCTACACCTTC
TRBJ1-5 | NA | TRBV9 | 15 | NA | CASSVDPRDDQPQHF | TGTGCCAGCAGCGTTGATCCGAGGGACGATCAGCCCCAGCATTTT
TRBJ1-1 | NA | TRBV6-6 | 15 | TRBD1 | CASSYRQGVNTEAFF | TGTGCCAGCAGTTACCGACAGGGGGTGAACACTGAAGCTTTCTTT
TRBJ2-7 | NA | TRBV5-8 | 16 | TRBD1 | CASRRSGTGVIYEQYF | TGTGCCAGCAGACGATCCGGGACAGGGGTGATCTACGAGCAGTACTTC
TRBJ2-7 | NA | TRBV11-2 | 15 | TRBD2 | CASSLDAGAGGEQYF | TGTGCCAGCAGCTTAGATGCGGGGGCGGGGGGCGAGCAGTACTTC
TRBJ1-1 | NA | TRBV4-2 | 15 | NA | CASSQVGMMNTEAFF | TGTGCCAGCAGCCAGGTAGGGATGATGAACACTGAAGCTTTCTTT
TRBJ1-6 | NA | TRBV5-1 | 14 | NA | CASSLDRANSPLHF | TGCGCCAGCAGCTTGGACAGGGCGAATTCACCCCTCCACTTT